This TCR beta chain was profiled in a study of T-cell reconstitution after alpha-beta-depleted transplantation in children. This sample's TCRbeta library carried unique molecular identifier barcodes. TCRdb re-called the PCR reads with MiXCR, one entry per CDR3 protein. The sample lists about 300,000 distinct CDR3 sequences, around 9.1% occurring once. Whole-study findings and limits: A year had passed since transplant, and T-cell counts and diversity by then came mostly from newly produced T cells.

Remarks on this clonotype: Its specificity is not known.

CDR1 and CDR2 (germline): LNHNV, YYDKDF (reference sequence). CDR3 size: 15 residues. V lost 0 bases to trimming and J lost 7 bases; unmatched junction nucleotides: 9. The origin of this receptor is a boy under three years old with acute myeloid leukemia, due to receive a stem cell transplant. This chain uses TRBV15 with TRBJ2-7; 7 nucleotides align to TRBD1. The sequenced sample was PBMCs, obtained before TCRalphabeta/CD19-depleted stem cell transplant. In nucleotides, the CDR3 is TGTGCCACCAGCAGAGATTATAAGGGGGCTGGGGAGCAGTACTTC. Translating gives CATSRDYKGAGEQYF.